The 3 T cell receptor beta chains listed next were all sequenced from one sample in a study of T cell responses to AZD1222 COVID-19 vaccine. Data came from immunoSEQ multiplex PCR; TCRdb stores just in-frame clones and leaves some out. The data contain some 160,000 clones, roughly 92% of them singletons. This specimen was peripheral blood, taken on day 0 of AZD1222 vaccination. These TCRs come from an adult in good health.

The rearrangement links TRBV12-3 or TRBV12-4 to TRBJ1-2; D unclear. The V and J ends lost 6 bases and 3 bases respectively, with 5 bases between them. The CDR3 runs 11 residues. The CDR3 nucleotides read TGTGCCAGCAGCGCGGACTATGGCTACACCTTC. Its protein product is CASSADYGYTF.

The chain has TRBV25-1 and TRBJ1-3; tentative D call: TRBD1 (5 bases). CDR1 MGHDK and CDR2 SYGVNS come from the germline V gene. V lost 5 bases to trimming and J lost 2 bases, with 7 bases between them. The CDR3 is made up of 13 amino acids. CDR3 DNA sequence: TGTGCCAGCAGTCGGGGGACTGGAAACACCATATATTTT. This sequence encodes CASSRGTGNTIYF.

This chain links TRBV6-5 with TRBJ1-5, with D possibly TRBD1 on 5 matching bases. Trimming took 5 bases from V and 9 from J, leaving 20 bases between them. The CDR3 extends over 15 amino acids. CDR1 and CDR2 from the germline V gene are MNHEY and SVGAGI. This chain's CDR3 is CASSPSQGGTWPQHF. Here the CDR3 DNA reads TGTGCCAGCAGTCCCTCCCAGGGCGGGACTTGGCCCCAGCATTTT.